The clone carrying this T cell receptor (beta chain) has just a few counts. This entry comes from a study of CD8+ T cells in alopecia areata. Isolated RNA was reverse transcribed into cDNA used as the sequencing template. Measured with immunoSEQ multiplex PCR; TCRdb has only the in-frame clones, and not every one. The sample lists 150,000 to 200,000 clones; around 54% were seen once. Germline CDR1 is SNHLY and CDR2 is FYNNEI. CDR3 size: 15 residues. V was clipped by 5 bases and J by 3 bases, with 15 bases between them. This chain links TRBV2 with TRBJ2-3; D could derive from TRBD1 or TRBD2 (5 bases each). The sequence derives from a human donor in good health. Sequenced sample: CD4+ T cells sorted from blood. This CDR3 reads CASSRDQLGTDTQYF. The CDR3 coding sequence is TGTGCCAGCAGTCGGGACCAACTCGGGACAGATACGCAGTATTTT.